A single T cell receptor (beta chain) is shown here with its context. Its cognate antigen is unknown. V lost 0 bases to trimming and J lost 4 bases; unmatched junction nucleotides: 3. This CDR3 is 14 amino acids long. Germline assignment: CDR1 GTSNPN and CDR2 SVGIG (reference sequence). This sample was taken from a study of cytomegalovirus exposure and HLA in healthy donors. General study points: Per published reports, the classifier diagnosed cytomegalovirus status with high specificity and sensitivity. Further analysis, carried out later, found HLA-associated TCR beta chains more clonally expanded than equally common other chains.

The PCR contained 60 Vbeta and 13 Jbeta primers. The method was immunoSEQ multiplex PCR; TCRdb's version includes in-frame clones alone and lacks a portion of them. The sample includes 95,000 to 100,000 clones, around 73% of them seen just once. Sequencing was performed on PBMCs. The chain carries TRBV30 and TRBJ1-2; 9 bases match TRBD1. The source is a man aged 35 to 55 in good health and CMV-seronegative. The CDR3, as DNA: TGTGCCTGGAGTGTTGACAGGGGGGGCTATGGCTACACCTTC. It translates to CAWSVDRGGYGYTF.